Included here is one T cell receptor beta chain sequence, with context. Germline V gene sequence: CDR1 LGHDT, CDR2 YNNKEL (reference sequence). Trimming pared 0 bases from V and 4 bases from J, leaving 6 bases between. The CDR3 totals 13 residues. These data are taken from a study of T cell responses to AZD1222 COVID-19 vaccine. As for the study in general: Pooling of second doses given at about 4 or about 12 weeks was done.

Sequencing used immunoSEQ multiplex PCR; TCRdb keeps in-frame clones, though not all of them. The table records 150,000 to 200,000 clones, over 75% of them present only once. The clonotype originates from an adult in good health. The sample was peripheral blood, taken on day 0 of AZD1222 vaccination. The chain carries TRBV3-1 (or the pseudogene TRBV3-2) and TRBJ1-2, with unresolved D. The CDR3 region is CASSQEHSYGYTF. The DNA for the CDR3 is TGTGCCAGCAGCCAAGAGCACAGCTATGGCTACACCTTC.